Listed here are 14 T cell receptor beta chains from one sample, sequenced in a study of blood T cell repertoires in COVID-19. TCRdb keeps only in-frame clones here, not all; method: immunoSEQ multiplex PCR. The sample has roughly 53,000 clones, approximately 84% seen once; the top ten hold approximately 19%. The sequenced sample was peripheral blood. The source is a man aged 65 to 85 with active COVID-19.

Regarding this clone: Other DNA variants within this sample encode the same CDR3. The V gene is TRBV7-2, the J gene TRBJ2-3; 13 nucleotides agree with TRBD2. CDR1 SGHTA and CDR2 FQGNSA come from the germline V gene. This CDR3 region has 16 residues. The V and J ends lost 1 base and 6 bases, in that order; junction bases with no gene match: 4. The CDR3 reads CASSLGTSGSADTQYF. The CDR3 DNA reads as TGTGCCAGCAGCTTAGGGACTAGCGGGAGTGCGGATACGCAGTATTTT.

This clone occurred once. The rearrangement uses TRBV6-5 and TRBJ1-1; D remains ambiguous. V gave up 0 bases and J gave up 0 bases, with 8 bases separating them. CDR1 and CDR2 from the germline V gene are MNHEY and SVGAGI. The CDR3 extends over 15 amino acids. The CDR3 protein is CASSYSGGLNTEAFF. The CDR3 DNA sequence: TGTGCCAGCAGTTACTCGGGAGGGCTGAACACTGAAGCTTTCTTT.

The rearrangement uses TRBV14 and TRBJ1-2; 8 nucleotides align to TRBD1. V gave up 1 base and J gave up 5 bases; unmatched junction bases: 9. This CDR3 has 16 amino acids. In germline, CDR1 is SGHDN, CDR2 FVKESK. In DNA form, the CDR3 reads TGTGCCAGCAGCCAAGCCCATAGGACAGGGCCATATGGCTACACCTTC. Translated: CASSQAHRTGPYGYTF.

DNA for the CDR3: TGTGCCAGCAGGACTAGTTCGGGCACAGATACGCAGTATTTT. It codes for CASRTSSGTDTQYF. The chain has TRBV2 and TRBJ2-3; D might be TRBD2 (6 bases). The CDR3 runs 14 residues. Germline V gene sequence: CDR1 SNHLY, CDR2 FYNNEI. Between the trimmed V and J ends, which lost 6 bases and 1 base, there was a span of 11 bases.

This rearrangement joins TRBV18 to TRBJ2-7; 11 positions agree with TRBD1. Trimming took 2 bases from V and 6 from J; bases not matched to a gene: 12. CDR1 and CDR2 from the germline V gene are KGHSH and LQKENI. The CDR3 extends over 17 amino acids. CDR3 loop: CASSPGRDRGGSSEQYF. CDR3 bases: TGTGCCAGCTCACCAGGACGGGACAGGGGGGGTTCTAGCGAGCAGTACTTC.

The chain combines TRBV5-1 with TRBJ1-3, with D tentatively TRBD1 (6 bases). Germline CDR1 SGHRS, CDR2 YFSETQ. CDR3 length: 13 residues. V was clipped by 8 bases and J by 8 bases, with 17 bases between them. Here the CDR3 DNA reads TGCGCCAGTACTCAGGGGATTAGGGACACCATATATTTT. Translating gives CASTQGIRDTIYF.

This clone is a singleton in its sample. The rearrangement joins TRBV7-2 to TRBJ2-1, with 12 nucleotides matching TRBD2. Germline loops: CDR1 SGHTA, CDR2 FQGNSA. V dropped 5 bases and J dropped 4; count of bases not matched to a gene: 3. The length of the CDR3 is 15 residues. For the CDR3, the DNA is TGTGCCAGCAGCGCGGGGACTAGCGGGTACAATGAGCAGTTCTTC. It specifies CASSAGTSGYNEQFF.

This clone has more than one count but fewer than ten. The CDR3 loop is CASSAERGTEAFF. In DNA form, the CDR3 reads TGTGCCAGCAGTGCCGAACGAGGCACTGAAGCTTTCTTT. V is TRBV2 and J is TRBJ1-1; no definite D call. The CDR3 is 13 amino acids. In germline, CDR1 is SNHLY, CDR2 FYNNEI. Trimming took 4 bases from V and 4 from J, leaving 10 bases between them.

The V gene is TRBV5-1, the J gene TRBJ1-6; D is ambiguous. The ends were cut back, 1 base at V and 6 bases at J, with 11 bases in the middle. The CDR3 runs to 15 residues. Germline V gene sequence: CDR1 SGHRS, CDR2 YFSETQ. The chain's CDR3 is CASSLITAGNSPLHF. The CDR3 DNA reads TGCGCCAGCAGCTTGATCACAGCCGGTAATTCACCCCTCCACTTT.

The chain carries TRBV3-1 (or the pseudogene TRBV3-2) and TRBJ2-7, with a tentative D call TRBD1 (6 bases). CDR1 is LGHDT and CDR2 is YNNKEL in the germline V gene (reference sequence). The CDR3 spans 12 residues. Trimming stripped 3 bases from V and 11 bases from J, with 14 bases between. The CDR3 sequence: CASSQYTGSKYF. The CDR3 region has the DNA TGTGCCAGCAGCCAGTATACAGGGTCTAAGTACTTC.

This clone was seen a few times. J is TRBJ2-1 and V is TRBV4-3; 9 bases agree with TRBD2. CDR1 is LGHNA and CDR2 is YSLEER in the germline V gene. V shed 4 bases, J shed 5 bases, and the junction held 9 bases outside the gene matches. The CDR3 is 16 residues long. DNA of the CDR3: TGCGCCAGCAGCCGCTGGGCACCTAGCGGGAACAATGAGCAGTTCTTC. Translation gives CASSRWAPSGNNEQFF.

The chain combines TRBV6-5 with TRBJ2-5, with unresolved D. The CDR3 covers 13 residues. V lost 7 bases, J lost 5 bases, and 14 bases lay in between. CDR1 is MNHEY, CDR2 SVGAGI, per germline. The CDR3 region is CASTALQKETQYF. CDR3 bases: TGTGCCAGCACCGCATTACAAAAGGAGACCCAGTACTTC.

The chain combines TRBV6-2 or TRBV6-3 with TRBJ2-1, with 9 bases lining up with TRBD2. This CDR3 comprises 14 residues. After removal of 3 bases from V and 9 bases from J, the junction contained 6 bases not matched to a gene. CDR1 is MNHEY and CDR2 is SVGEGT in the germline V gene. CDR3: CASSYPGLASEQFF. DNA of the CDR3: TGTGCCAGCAGTTATCCTGGACTAGCGAGTGAGCAGTTCTTC.

A single count supports this clone. The chain is built from TRBV5-6 and TRBJ1-2; D is unresolved. The CDR3 spans 14 residues. Germline V CDR1 and CDR2: SGHDT, YYEEEE. The germline V and J ends were trimmed by 2 bases and 3 bases, with 11 bases remaining between them. The CDR3 coding sequence is TGTGCCAGCAGCTTCACGGGGAGAGACTATGGCTACACCTTC. Translation gives CASSFTGRDYGYTF.